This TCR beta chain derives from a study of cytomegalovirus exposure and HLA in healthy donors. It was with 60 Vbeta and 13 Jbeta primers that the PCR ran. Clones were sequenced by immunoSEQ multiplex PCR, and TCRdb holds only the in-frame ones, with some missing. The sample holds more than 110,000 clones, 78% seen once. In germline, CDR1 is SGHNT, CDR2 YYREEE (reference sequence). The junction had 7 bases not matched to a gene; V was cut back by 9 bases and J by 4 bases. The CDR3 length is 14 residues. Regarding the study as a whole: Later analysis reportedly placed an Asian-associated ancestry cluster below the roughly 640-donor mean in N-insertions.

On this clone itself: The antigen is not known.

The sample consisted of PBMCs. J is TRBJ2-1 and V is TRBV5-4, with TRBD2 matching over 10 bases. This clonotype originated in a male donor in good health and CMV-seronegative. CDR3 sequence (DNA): TGTGCCACCCTTAAAGCGGGAGGGTACAATGAGCAGTTCTTC. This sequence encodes CATLKAGGYNEQFF.